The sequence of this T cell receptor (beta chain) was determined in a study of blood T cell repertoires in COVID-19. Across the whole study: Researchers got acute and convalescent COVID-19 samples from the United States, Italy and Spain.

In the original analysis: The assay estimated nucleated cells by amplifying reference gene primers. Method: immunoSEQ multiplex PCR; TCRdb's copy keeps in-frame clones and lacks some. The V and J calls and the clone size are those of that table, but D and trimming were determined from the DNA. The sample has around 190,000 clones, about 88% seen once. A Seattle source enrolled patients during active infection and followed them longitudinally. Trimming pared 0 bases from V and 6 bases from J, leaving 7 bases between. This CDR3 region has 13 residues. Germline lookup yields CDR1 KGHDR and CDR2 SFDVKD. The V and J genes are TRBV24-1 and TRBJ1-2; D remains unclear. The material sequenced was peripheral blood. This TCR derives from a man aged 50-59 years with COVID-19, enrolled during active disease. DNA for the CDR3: TGTGCCACCAGTGATTTGGCGGCAAATGGCTACACCTTC. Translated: CATSDLAANGYTF.